Described below is a single T cell receptor (beta chain) sequence and its context. In germline, CDR1 is SGHAT, CDR2 FQDESV (reference sequence). After removal of 5 bases from V and 3 bases from J, the junction contained 15 bases not matched to a gene. The length of the CDR3 is 18 residues. This record comes from a study of identical twins. TCRdb re-called the 5' RACE reads with MiXCR, one entry per CDR3 protein. The sample has about 520,000 distinct CDR3 sequences; less than 25% are singletons. The sample also formed part of further work on T cells expressing NK-cell markers.

The sequencing sample was made of CD4+ T cells sorted from blood. V is TRBV11-1 and J is TRBJ2-7; 11 bases match TRBD1. The origin of this receptor is a young woman in good health. The CDR3 sequence is CASSPPDRGPSGNYEQYF. For the CDR3, the DNA is TGTGCCAGCAGCCCCCCGGACAGGGGGCCCTCAGGCAACTACGAGCAGTACTTC.